This passage covers 28 T cell receptor beta chains from one sample sequenced in a study of identifying expanded T cells in peripheral blood. TCRdb's copy holds only in-frame clones and misses some; the assay was immunoSEQ multiplex PCR. The sample includes about 50,000 clones, approximately 82% of them seen just once. Sequenced sample: blood. The receptors come from a person between 18 and 70 years old in good health.

CDR3 nucleotides: TGCGCCAGCAGCCCCGGAGGGGGCAAAGAGACCCAGTACTTC. It encodes CASSPGGGKETQYF. The V and J genes are TRBV5-1 and TRBJ2-5; possibly TRBD1 for D (7 bases). Trimming took off 4 bases at V and 3 bases at J, with 13 bases between the two ends. Germline-derived CDR1 and CDR2 are SGHRS and YFSETQ. This CDR3 contains 14 residues.

The chain links TRBV7-9 to TRBJ1-1, with TRBD1 as a possible D gene (5 bases). V shed 6 bases and J shed 1 base, with 12 bases lying between them. This CDR3 spans 14 amino acids. The germline V gene has CDR1 SEHNR and CDR2 FQNEAQ (reference sequence). DNA for the CDR3: TGTGCCAGCAGGCCGGGGCCAACGAACACTGAAGCTTTCTTT. This codes for CASRPGPTNTEAFF.

This sequence joins TRBV5-4 and TRBJ2-7, with D unresolved. In germline, CDR1 is SGHNT, CDR2 YYREEE (reference sequence). V lost 2 bases to trimming and J lost 6 bases, with 12 bases between them. The CDR3 consists of 13 residues. In DNA, the CDR3 is TGTGCCAGCAGCTTTGACGCTAAGGCCGAGCAGTACTTC. Translation: CASSFDAKAEQYF.

The chain carries TRBV6-1 and TRBJ2-7; D tentatively reads TRBD1 or TRBD2 (5 bases each). The CDR3 extends over 12 amino acids. Trimming removed 6 bases from V and 8 bases from J, with 14 bases in between. Germline CDR1 MNHNS, CDR2 SASEGT. Here the CDR3 DNA reads TGTGCCAGCAGAACCGGGACGGCCCAGCAGTACTTC. This gives the protein CASRTGTAQQYF.

The chain recombines TRBV5-5 with TRBJ2-5, with 10 nucleotides matching TRBD2. Per the germline V gene, CDR1 is SGHKS and CDR2 is YYEKEE (reference sequence). CDR3 length: 16 amino acids. With 2 bases clipped from V and 1 base from J, the junction kept 5 bases outside the gene matches. The CDR3 DNA sequence: TGTGCCAGCAGCTTAGGACTAGCGGCGACCCAAGAGACCCAGTACTTC. Its translation: CASSLGLAATQETQYF.

The chain uses TRBV6-1 and TRBJ1-3; 8 positions agree with TRBD1. This CDR3 region has 15 residues. CDR1 and CDR2 from the germline V gene are MNHNS and SASEGT. V was clipped by 6 bases and J by 0 bases; unmatched bases: 4. This CDR3 reads CASRQDRGSGNTIYF. CDR3 nucleotides: TGTGCCAGCAGACAAGACAGGGGCTCTGGAAACACCATATATTTT.

This chain connects TRBV15 to TRBJ1-2; possible D gene TRBD1, 5 bases. The CDR3 covers 17 residues. The ends were cut back, 0 bases at V and 2 bases at J, with 16 bases in the middle. CDR1 LNHNV and CDR2 YYDKDF come from the germline V gene (reference sequence). CDR3 DNA: TGTGCCACCAGCAGAGACGCCCTGACAGCCTCAAACTATGGCTACACCTTC. Its protein is CATSRDALTASNYGYTF.

This rearrangement joins TRBV9 to TRBJ1-6; D remains ambiguous. V lost 1 base and J 7 bases, leaving 6 bases between the germline ends. Germline V gene data show CDR1 as SGDLS and CDR2 as YYNGEE. CDR3 size: 13 residues. CDR3 sequence reads: CASSVTGNSPLHF. The CDR3 DNA reads as TGTGCCAGCAGCGTAACGGGAAATTCACCCCTCCACTTT.

The chain recombines TRBV5-1 with TRBJ2-7, with 10 bases matching TRBD2. V dropped 5 bases and J dropped 0; count of bases not matched to a gene: 5. Looked up from germline, CDR1 is SGHRS and CDR2 is YFSETQ. This CDR3 has 15 residues. CDR3 protein: CASSGAGGSSYEQYF. The CDR3 DNA follows: TGCGCCAGCAGTGGAGCGGGAGGGAGCTCCTACGAGCAGTACTTC.

The V and J genes are TRBV18 and TRBJ2-7, with TRBD2 matching over 8 bases. The germline CDR1 and CDR2 sequences are KGHSH and LQKENI. This CDR3 contains 14 residues. V lost 4 bases, J lost 5 bases, and 7 bases stayed unmatched. CDR3 in DNA: TGTGCCAGCTCACGGAGCGGGAGTTTGAACGAGCAGTACTTC. Translated, it gives CASSRSGSLNEQYF.

The chain uses TRBV7-6 and TRBJ2-2; a weak D match, TRBD2 (5 bases). Germline lookup yields CDR1 SGHVS and CDR2 FNYEAQ. CDR3 length equals 14 residues. Trimming left V 7 bases short and J 7 bases short, with 16 bases between. Here the CDR3 DNA reads TGTGCCAGCACCCCAGCTAGCCTGGTCGGGGAGCTGTTTTTT. It encodes CASTPASLVGELFF.

The CDR3 DNA reads as TGTGCCACCAGCCGACGAAGCGGGAGTAAAGAGACCCAGTACTTC. Its protein product is CATSRRSGSKETQYF. The rearrangement joins TRBV15 to TRBJ2-5, with 8 bases fitting TRBD2. After removal of 5 bases from V and 3 bases from J, the junction contained 8 bases not matched to a gene. The CDR3 has 15 amino acids. Germline values: CDR1 LNHNV, CDR2 YYDKDF (reference sequence).

The rearrangement links TRBV5-6 to TRBJ2-3; 9 nucleotides agree with TRBD2. This CDR3 spans 19 amino acids. V lost 1 base and J lost 1; bases outside the gene matches: 13. Per germline, CDR1 SGHDT and CDR2 YYEEEE. The chain's CDR3 is CASSLSHLERGERTDTQYF. As DNA, the CDR3 is TGTGCCAGCAGCTTGAGCCACTTGGAGCGGGGGGAACGCACAGATACGCAGTATTTT.

The chain couples TRBV5-1 to TRBJ2-1; D may be TRBD2 (5 bases). The length of the CDR3 is 15 residues. Trimming pared 0 bases from V and 0 bases from J, leaving 7 bases between. Germline V lookup: CDR1 SGHRS, CDR2 YFSETQ. CDR3 in amino acids: CASSLVGSSYNEQFF. Written as DNA, the CDR3 is TGCGCCAGCAGCTTGGTAGGGAGCTCCTACAATGAGCAGTTCTTC.

The genes are TRBV15 and TRBJ1-1; the match to TRBD1 covers 7 bases. The germline V gene has CDR1 LNHNV and CDR2 YYDKDF (reference sequence). The ends lost 8 bases at V and 1 base at J; junction bases unmatched: 4. The CDR3 spans 13 residues. Written as DNA, the CDR3 is TGTGCCACCGGTGACAGGGCGAACACTGAAGCTTTCTTT. This sequence encodes CATGDRANTEAFF.

This chain connects TRBV19 to TRBJ1-4; D remains unclear. CDR1 and CDR2 (germline): LNHDA, SQIVND (reference sequence). This CDR3 contains 14 residues. Between the trimmed V and J ends, which lost 7 bases and 1 base, there was a span of 10 bases. The CDR3 DNA reads TGTGCCAGTAATATTCCGGGAACTAATGAAAAACTGTTTTTT. This encodes CASNIPGTNEKLFF.

The chain is built from TRBV5-8 and TRBJ1-1; 7 bases map to TRBD1. The CDR3 has 15 residues. V trimming: 0 bases; J trimming: 1 base; junction bases outside the gene matches: 3. Germline loops: CDR1 SGHTS, CDR2 YDEGEE. The CDR3 loop is CASSLVGTANTEAFF. CDR3 coding DNA: TGTGCCAGCAGCTTGGTGGGGACAGCGAACACTGAAGCTTTCTTT.

This chain links TRBV5-1 with TRBJ2-1; 8 bases are shared with TRBD1. Trimming took 0 bases from V and 2 from J; bases not matched to a gene: 4. In germline, CDR1 is SGHRS, CDR2 YFSETQ. The CDR3 is 16 residues long. CDR3 sequence: CASSLATGAPYNEQFF. The CDR3 bases are TGCGCCAGCAGCTTGGCGACAGGGGCCCCCTACAATGAGCAGTTCTTC.

The V call is TRBV12-2, the J call TRBJ2-2; the table names TRBD1, a call not compared with the DNA. TRBV12-2 is shown as a pseudogene. There are 15 residues in the CDR3. The CDR3 is CASRSWPKNTGELFF. CDR3 nucleotide sequence: TGTGCAAGTCGCTCCTGGCCCAAGAACACCGGGGAGCTGTTTTTT.

The rearrangement joins TRBV6-5 to TRBJ1-2; D gene ambiguous. This CDR3 has 11 residues. Per germline, CDR1 MNHEY and CDR2 SVGAGI. V lost 5 bases, J lost 5 bases, and 6 bases lay in between. CDR3 coding DNA: TGTGCCAGCAGTGAAGGGTATGGCTACACCTTC. Its translation is CASSEGYGYTF.

The chain is built from TRBV27 and TRBJ1-1; weak D call: TRBD1 (6 bases). The CDR3 extends over 18 amino acids. Trimming removed 5 bases from V and 0 bases from J, with 22 bases in between. CDR1 is MNHEY and CDR2 is SMNVEV in the germline V gene (reference sequence). CDR3 amino acids: CASSPSKGEQELNTEAFF. CDR3 DNA: TGTGCCAGCAGTCCATCTAAGGGGGAACAGGAGTTGAACACTGAAGCTTTCTTT.

CDR3 amino acids: CASQSAGTGGGGQYF. CDR3 coding DNA: TGTGCCAGCCAAAGTGCCGGGACAGGGGGAGGAGGGCAGTACTTC. The chain employs TRBV7-2 and TRBJ2-7; 11 bases are a match to TRBD1. The V segment lost 8 bases and the J segment 9 bases; nucleotides outside the gene matches: 15. The germline V gene encodes CDR1 SGHTA and CDR2 FQGNSA. The CDR3 is made up of 15 amino acids.

This clone was picked up one time. The chain uses TRBV5-1 and TRBJ2-1; 8 bases align to TRBD2. Losses at the gene ends were 0 bases for V and 5 bases for J; bases not matched to a gene: 7. This CDR3 has 16 residues. Germline V gene data show CDR1 as SGHRS and CDR2 as YFSETQ. This chain's CDR3 is CASSLVISGINNEQFF. In DNA form, the CDR3 reads TGCGCCAGCAGCTTGGTTATTAGCGGGATAAACAATGAGCAGTTCTTC.

The chain is built from TRBV6-5 and TRBJ1-2, with 7 bases that match TRBD1. J was trimmed by 6 bases and V by 6 bases; bases with no gene match: 7. Germline assignment: CDR1 MNHEY and CDR2 SVGAGI. The CDR3 has 13 residues. The CDR3 reads CASRTLDRDGYTF. In DNA, the CDR3 is TGTGCCAGCAGAACTCTAGACAGGGATGGCTACACCTTC.

The chain joins TRBV12-2 to TRBJ2-7; the table gives TRBD2 as D, unverified against the DNA. TRBV12-2 has pseudogene status. The CDR3 length is 14 residues. CDR3 DNA: TGTGCAAGTCGCTTAGTCAGATTAGTACGAGCGCAGTACGTC. This codes for CASRLVRLVRAQYV.

In its sample, this clone was seen once. This chain uses TRBV5-4 with TRBJ2-3; no firm D call. Trimming took off 4 bases at V and 4 bases at J, with 13 bases between the two ends. This CDR3 contains 14 residues. The germline CDR1 and CDR2 sequences are SGHNT and YYREEE (reference sequence). CDR3 amino acids: CASSLTNSPDTQYF. CDR3 bases: TGTGCCAGCAGCCTCACAAACTCCCCAGATACGCAGTATTTT.

This sequence joins TRBV7-4 and TRBJ2-3; possible D gene TRBD1, 6 bases. V was shortened by 3 bases and J by 2 bases, with 12 bases between the two germline ends. The CDR3 is made up of 15 amino acids. Germline assignment: CDR1 SGHVT and CDR2 SQSDAQ. The DNA of the CDR3 is TGTGCCAGCAGCTTCTTGCAGGGGATCACAGATACGCAGTATTTT. Translated, it gives CASSFLQGITDTQYF.

Details on this clone: The same CDR3 arises from other DNA sequences in this sample as well. The chain employs TRBV30 and TRBJ1-1, with D perhaps TRBD1 (6 bases). The V gene's germline CDR1 is GTSNPN and CDR2 SVGIG (reference sequence). CDR3 size: 17 residues. V was pared by 2 bases and J by 0 bases, with 19 bases between. As DNA, the CDR3 is TGTGCCTGGAGTTGGACCGGGGGCGGGGGCATGAACACTGAAGCTTTCTTT. It specifies CAWSWTGGGGMNTEAFF.